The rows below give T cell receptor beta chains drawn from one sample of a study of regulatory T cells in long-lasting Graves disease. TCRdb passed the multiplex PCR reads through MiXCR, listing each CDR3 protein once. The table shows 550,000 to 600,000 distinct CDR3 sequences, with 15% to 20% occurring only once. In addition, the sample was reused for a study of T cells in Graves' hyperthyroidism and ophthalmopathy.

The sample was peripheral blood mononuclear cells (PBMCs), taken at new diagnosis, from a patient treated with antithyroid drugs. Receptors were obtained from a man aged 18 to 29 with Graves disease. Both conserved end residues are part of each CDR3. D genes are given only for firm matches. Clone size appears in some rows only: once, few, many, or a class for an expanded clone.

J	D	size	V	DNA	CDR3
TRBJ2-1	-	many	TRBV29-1	TGCAGCGTTGAAGATCCTGTAGCCCGACAGGAGACCGTTGAGCAGTTCTTC	CSVEDPVARQETVEQFF
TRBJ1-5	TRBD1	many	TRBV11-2	TGTGCCAGCAGCCCGGGACAGGGGGCTTCAATGCATCAGCCCCAGCATTTT	CASSPGQGASMHQPQHF
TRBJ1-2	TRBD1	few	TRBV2	TGTGCCAGCAGTGATCAGGGGGCAAGTGACTACACCTTC	CASSDQGASDYTF
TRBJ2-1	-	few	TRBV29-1	TGCAGCGTTGTAGGCCCCCAAGAAATCTACAATGAGCAGTTCTTC	CSVVGPQEIYNEQFF
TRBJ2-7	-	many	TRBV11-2	TGTGCCAGCAGCCAAGGGGGGGCCTCCTCCTACGAGCAGTACTTC	CASSQGGASSYEQYF
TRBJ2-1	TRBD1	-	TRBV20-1	TGCAGTGCTAGAGAAACGACAGGGTACAATGAGCAGTTCTTC	CSARETTGYNEQFF
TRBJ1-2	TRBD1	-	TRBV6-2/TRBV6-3	TGTGCCAGCACCACAGGGGGCAATGGCTACACCTTC	CASTTGGNGYTF
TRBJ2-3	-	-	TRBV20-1	TGCAGTGCTAGAGCACGGGGGAACACAGATACGCAGTATTTT	CSARARGNTDTQYF
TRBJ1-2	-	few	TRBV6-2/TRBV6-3	TGTGCCAGCAGCCCCGGACACCTGGAGGGCTACACCTTC	CASSPGHLEGYTF
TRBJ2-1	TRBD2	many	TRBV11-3	TGTGCCAGCAGCCCCGGACTAGCGGGGGCCAATGAGCAGTTCTTC	CASSPGLAGANEQFF
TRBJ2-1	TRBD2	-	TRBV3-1	TGTGCCAGCAGCCAACCCCGGACTAGCGGCAGCAATGAGCAGTTCTTC	CASSQPRTSGSNEQFF
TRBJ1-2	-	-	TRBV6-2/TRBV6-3	TGTGCCAGCTCTTCTGCAGGGTTCTCTGGCTACACCTTC	CASSSAGFSGYTF
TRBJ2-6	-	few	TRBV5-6	TGTGCCAGCAGAGCTTGGGGGAGGTCTGGGGCCAACGTCCTGACTTTC	CASRAWGRSGANVLTF
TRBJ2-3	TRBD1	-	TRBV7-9	TGTGCCAGCAGCCTGACCCGGGACAGGGGCACAGATACGCAGTATTTT	CASSLTRDRGTDTQYF
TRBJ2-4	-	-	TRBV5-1	TGCGCCAGCAGATCCCGGGACTCAAACATTCAGTACTTC	CASRSRDSNIQYF
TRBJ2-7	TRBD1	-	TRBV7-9	TGTGCCAGCAGCAAACTAACAGGGGACGACCCTTACGAGCAGTACTTC	CASSKLTGDDPYEQYF
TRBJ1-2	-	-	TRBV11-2	TGTGCCAGCAGCCCTATGCTGGCTACCCTAGGCGGCTACACCTTC	CASSPMLATLGGYTF
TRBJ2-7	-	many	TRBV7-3	TGTGCCAGCAGCCCCCCCGGCGGGAACTCCTACGAGCAGTACTTC	CASSPPGGNSYEQYF
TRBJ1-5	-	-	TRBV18	TGTGCCAGCTCACCATTTAGCGGGGTGCAGCCCCAGCATTTT	CASSPFSGVQPQHF
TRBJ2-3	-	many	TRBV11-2	TGTGCCAGCAGCTTAGATCGGCAATCAGATACGCAGTATTTT	CASSLDRQSDTQYF
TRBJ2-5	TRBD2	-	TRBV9	TGTGCCAGCAGCGAGGGGGGACTAGCGGCACAAGAGACCCAGTACTTC	CASSEGGLAAQETQYF
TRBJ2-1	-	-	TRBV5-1	TGCGCCAGCCGGTGGGGTATCTCAGGCAATGAGCAGTTCTTC	CASRWGISGNEQFF
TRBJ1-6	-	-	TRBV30	TGTGCCTGGAGGGAAGGACCCCACTGGGGTTCACCCCTCCACTTT	CAWREGPHWGSPLHF
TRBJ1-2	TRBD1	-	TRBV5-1	TGCGCCAGCAGCTTGGGAACAGGGGGTGGCTACACCTTC	CASSLGTGGGYTF
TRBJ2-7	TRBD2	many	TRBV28	TGTGCCAGCAGTACTCGGGGCGGGGGGACAAACTCCTACGAGCAGTACTTC	CASSTRGGGTNSYEQYF
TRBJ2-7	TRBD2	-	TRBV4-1	TGCGCCAGCAGCACTCCAAGGACTAGCGGGAGCGTGAGTTACGAGCAGTACTTC	CASSTPRTSGSVSYEQYF
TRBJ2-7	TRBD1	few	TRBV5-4	TGTGCCAGCAACTCTATCGCTGGACAGGGGGCGAAGCCCTACGAGCAGTACTTC	CASNSIAGQGAKPYEQYF
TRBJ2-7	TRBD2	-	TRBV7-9	TGTGCCAGCAGCTTAGACGGGAGGGTCTACGAGCAGTACTTC	CASSLDGRVYEQYF
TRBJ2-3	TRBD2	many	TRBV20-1	TGCAGTGCTCGCCCTAGCGGGAGGGTCACAGATACGCAGTATTTT	CSARPSGRVTDTQYF
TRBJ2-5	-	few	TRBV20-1	TGCAGTGCCACGGTCGAGGGGAAAGAGACCCAGTACTTC	CSATVEGKETQYF
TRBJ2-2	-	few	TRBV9	TGTGCCAGCAGCGTAGCTAGCGTCAACACCGGGGAGCTGTTTTTT	CASSVASVNTGELFF
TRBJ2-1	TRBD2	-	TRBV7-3	TGTGCCAGCAGCTTATATCTAGCGGGAGGCAATGAGCAGTTCTTC	CASSLYLAGGNEQFF
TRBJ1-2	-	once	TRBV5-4	TGTGCCAGCAGCCTGAATCGGGGCTATGGCTACACCTTC	CASSLNRGYGYTF
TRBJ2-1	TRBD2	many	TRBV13	TGTGCCAGCAGCAGGACTAGCTCCAATGAGCAGTTCTTC	CASSRTSSNEQFF
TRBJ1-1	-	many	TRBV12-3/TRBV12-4	TGTGCCAGCAGTTGGGGGGCTACTGAAGCTTTCTTT	CASSWGATEAFF
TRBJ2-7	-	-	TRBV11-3	TGTGCCAGCAGCCCCAGCGATCTCTCCTACGAGCAGTACTTC	CASSPSDLSYEQYF
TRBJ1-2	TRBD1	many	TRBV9	TGTGCCAGCAGCGGACAGGGTCGGCCTAACTATGGCTACACCTTC	CASSGQGRPNYGYTF
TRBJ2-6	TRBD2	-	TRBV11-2	TGTGCCAGCAGCTTATTCCCTGGGGGGGCTGGGGCCAACGTCCTGACTTTC	CASSLFPGGAGANVLTF
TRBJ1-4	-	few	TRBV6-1	TGTGCCAGCAGTACCCGAAGGAATGAAAAACTGTTTTTT	CASSTRRNEKLFF
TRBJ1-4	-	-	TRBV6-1	TGTGCCAGCAGCAACCAGGGCGCGGATAATGAAAAACTGTTTTTT	CASSNQGADNEKLFF
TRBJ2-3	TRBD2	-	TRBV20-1	TGCAGTGCTAGAGATGACGCGGGAGGCTATTTTAGCACAGATACGCAGTATTTT	CSARDDAGGYFSTDTQYF
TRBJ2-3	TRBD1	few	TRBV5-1	TGCGCCAGCAGCCCTCTCAGGGGGAGCACAGATACGCAGTATTTT	CASSPLRGSTDTQYF
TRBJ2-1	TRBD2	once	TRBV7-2	TGTGCCAGCAGCTTAACGGGACTAGCATACAATGAGCAGTTCTTC	CASSLTGLAYNEQFF
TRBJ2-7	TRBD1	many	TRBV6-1	TGTGCCAGCAGTCCGGACAGGGGACACGAGCAGTACTTC	CASSPDRGHEQYF
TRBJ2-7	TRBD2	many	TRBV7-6	TGTGCCAGCAGCTTACAGTTGGTTCAAGCGGGAGGGGACGAGCAGTACTTC	CASSLQLVQAGGDEQYF
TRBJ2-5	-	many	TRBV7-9	TGTGCCAGCAGCTTAGTCCCGGCAGAGACCCAGTACTTC	CASSLVPAETQYF
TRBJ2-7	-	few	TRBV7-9	TGTGCCACCGAGGACAATACCTACGAGCAGTACTTC	CATEDNTYEQYF
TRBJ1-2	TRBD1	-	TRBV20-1	TGCAGTGCTAGTACAAGGGACAGGAGTAACTATGGCTACACCTTC	CSASTRDRSNYGYTF
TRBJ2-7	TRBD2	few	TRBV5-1	TGCGCCAGCAGCTTGGGGGTTAGCGGGAAATACGAGCAGTACTTC	CASSLGVSGKYEQYF
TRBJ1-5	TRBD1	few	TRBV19	TGTGCCAGTAGCCCTAGACAGGGAAATAGCAATCAGCCCCAGCATTTT	CASSPRQGNSNQPQHF
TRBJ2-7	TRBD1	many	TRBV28	TGTGCCAGCAGTTTTGGACAGGACCCCTACGAGCAGTACTTC	CASSFGQDPYEQYF